This T cell receptor (beta chain) was sequenced for a study of cytomegalovirus exposure and HLA in healthy donors. A multiplex PCR was run with 60 Vbeta primers and 13 Jbeta primers. This table comes from immunoSEQ multiplex PCR, and its TCRdb copy is limited to in-frame clones, with some not included. The sample lists tens of thousands of clones; more than 75% were seen once. The CDR3 has 13 amino acids. The V end lost 6 bases, the J end lost 4 bases, and 12 bases lay between the germline ends. CDR1 MNHNS and CDR2 SASEGT come from the germline V gene. Findings and caveats of the study: The authors later found most CMV-associated TCR beta chains appeared HLA-restricted. Cytomegalovirus status was reportedly diagnosed by the classifier with high specificity and sensitivity.

Concerning this clone itself: The antigen is not known.

The source is a male donor in good health and CMV-seropositive. Sample: PBMCs. V is TRBV6-1 and J is TRBJ1-1, with D perhaps matching TRBD1 (6 bases). The CDR3 loop reads CASSGGLSTEAFF. In DNA form, the CDR3 reads TGTGCCAGCAGCGGGGGGCTGAGCACTGAAGCTTTCTTT.